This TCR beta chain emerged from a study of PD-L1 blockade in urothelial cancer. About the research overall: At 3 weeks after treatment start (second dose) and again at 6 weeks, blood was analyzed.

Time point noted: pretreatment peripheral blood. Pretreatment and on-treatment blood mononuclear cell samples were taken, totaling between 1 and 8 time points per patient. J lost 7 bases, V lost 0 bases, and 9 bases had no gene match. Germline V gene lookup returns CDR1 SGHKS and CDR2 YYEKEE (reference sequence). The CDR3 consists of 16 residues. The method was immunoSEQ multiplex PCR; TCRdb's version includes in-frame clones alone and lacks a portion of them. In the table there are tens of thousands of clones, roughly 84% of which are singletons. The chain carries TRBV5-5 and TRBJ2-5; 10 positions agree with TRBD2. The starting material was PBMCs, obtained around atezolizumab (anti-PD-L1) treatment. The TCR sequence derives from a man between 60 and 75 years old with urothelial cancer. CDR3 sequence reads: CASSLGLAGGESTQYF. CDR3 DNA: TGTGCCAGCAGCTTGGGTTTAGCGGGGGGAGAGTCGACCCAGTACTTC.